This is a list of T cell receptor beta chains from one sample in a study of control samples from healthy donors and cancer patients. Method: immunoSEQ multiplex PCR; TCRdb's copy keeps in-frame clones and lacks some. The table records roughly 100,000 clones, 80% to 90% of them present only once. Input material: blood. All receptors derive from a man aged 25 to 40 in good health. Each CDR3 is given with its conserved first and last residue. The D gene is left open where the match is weak. A clone size is listed for some rows: how often the clone was seen (once, few, many), or a class if it is expanded.

d_gene	j_gene	v_gene	abundance	CDR3nt	CDR3aa
.	TRBJ2-7	TRBV5-6	.	TGTGCCAGCAGCTTGAGAGGGCTTACCTCCTACGAGCAGTACTTC	CASSLRGLTSYEQYF
.	TRBJ1-4	TRBV20-1	.	TGCAGTGCTAGTGAGTTGGGGGAAAAACTGTTTTTT	CSASELGEKLFF
.	TRBJ2-2	TRBV3-1/TRBV3-2	.	TGTGCCAGCAGCGCGGACAGGAACACCGGGGAGCTGTTTTTT	CASSADRNTGELFF
.	TRBJ2-5	TRBV5-1	.	TGCGCCAGCAGCTTGGGGGCAGAGTCCTGGGTAGAGACCCAGTACTTC	CASSLGAESWVETQYF
TRBD1	TRBJ1-6	TRBV6-2/TRBV6-3	.	TGTGCCAGCAGTTTTACGGGACAGGGGTTGGATTCACCCCTCCACTTT	CASSFTGQGLDSPLHF
.	TRBJ2-2	TRBV5-1	few	TGCGCCAGCAGCGTGGGGGACACCGGGGAGCTGTTTTTT	CASSVGDTGELFF
TRBD1	TRBJ1-4	TRBV29-1	.	TGCAGCGTTGGGGACAGGGATGAAAAACTGTTTTTT	CSVGDRDEKLFF
TRBD2	TRBJ2-1	TRBV6-4	.	TGTGCCAGGCGGGGGGGAGTGGAATCCTACAATGAGCAGTTCTTC	CARRGGVESYNEQFF
.	TRBJ1-4	TRBV9	.	TGTGCCAGCAGCGTAACCGGGACGGGTAATGAAAAACTGTTTTTT	CASSVTGTGNEKLFF
TRBD1	TRBJ2-7	TRBV6-5	.	TGTGCCAGCAGCGCCGGGACAGGTCCTAGGGAGCAGTACTTC	CASSAGTGPREQYF
TRBD2	TRBJ2-7	TRBV30	.	TGTGCCTGGAGTGTGGGCGGGAGCCCCGCAACATCCTACGAGCAGTACTTC	CAWSVGGSPATSYEQYF
.	TRBJ2-3	TRBV2	.	TGTGCCAGCAGTCAGTTAGGACGTAGCACAGATACGCAGTATTTT	CASSQLGRSTDTQYF
.	TRBJ1-2	TRBV7-2	.	TGTGCCAGCAGCTTAGAATTACCGCGGGAAGGCTACACCTTC	CASSLELPREGYTF
.	TRBJ2-5	TRBV4-3	.	TGCGCCAGCAGCCAAGATAGAACAGAGACCCAGTACTTC	CASSQDRTETQYF
TRBD1	TRBJ1-1	TRBV25-1	.	TGTGCCAGCAGTGGGGACAGGAGTTGGACTGAAGCTTTCTTT	CASSGDRSWTEAFF
TRBD1	TRBJ2-7	TRBV30	.	TGTGCCTGGAGCACGGACAGGGGGGTGCGCGAGCAGTACTTC	CAWSTDRGVREQYF
.	TRBJ1-4	TRBV18	.	TGTGCCAGCTCATGGAAGGGGGCAACTAATGAAAAACTGTTTTTT	CASSWKGATNEKLFF
.	TRBJ2-7	TRBV6-2/TRBV6-3	.	TGTGCCAGCAGTTATCGTCAGCCAGAGGATCACGAGCAGTACTTC	CASSYRQPEDHEQYF
TRBD1	TRBJ1-1	TRBV5-1	.	TGCGCCAGCAGCGCCGGGACAGGGATACTGATCCTTGAAGCTTTCTTT	CASSAGTGILILEAFF
TRBD2	TRBJ2-1	TRBV27	once	TGTGCCAGCAGTGGGGCTAGCGGGATGGGTCTTAATGAGCAGTTCTTC	CASSGASGMGLNEQFF
TRBD1	TRBJ2-7	TRBV7-9	.	TGTGCCAGCAGCTATCCGGGACAGGGGTCCTACGAGCAGTACTTC	CASSYPGQGSYEQYF
TRBD1	TRBJ1-4	TRBV29-1	.	TGCAGCGTTGAAGGGACAGGGCAGGGGAGTGAAAAACTGTTTTTT	CSVEGTGQGSEKLFF
.	TRBJ2-1	TRBV5-1	.	TGCGCCAGCAGGAGCCGGACTGACAATGAGCAGTTCTTC	CASRSRTDNEQFF
TRBD2	TRBJ2-1	TRBV7-2	.	TGTGCCAGCAGCCCAGACCCATCCACTAGCGGATTTTACAATGAGCAGTTCTTC	CASSPDPSTSGFYNEQFF
TRBD1	TRBJ1-1	TRBV18	.	TGTGCCAGCTCCCGCCAGGGACAGGGGGTTTCGTGGACTGAAGCTTTCTTT	CASSRQGQGVSWTEAFF
.	TRBJ2-7	TRBV27	.	TGTGCCAGCAGAGGGGGTAACTACGAGCAGTACTTC	CASRGGNYEQYF
TRBD2	TRBJ2-1	TRBV6-1	.	TGTGCCAGCAGTGAGTGGCGGGAGGGGTACAATGAGCAGTTCTTC	CASSEWREGYNEQFF
.	TRBJ1-2	TRBV11-2	.	TGTGCCAGCAGCATGACGGACAGAAACTATGGCTACACCTTC	CASSMTDRNYGYTF
.	TRBJ2-5	TRBV5-4	.	TGTGCCAGCAGTTCGAGAGTCGAGACCCAGTACTTC	CASSSRVETQYF
.	TRBJ2-3	TRBV6-4	.	TGTGCCAGCAGTGGCGGCGGCCGGGATACGAATACGCAGTATTTT	CASSGGGRDTNTQYF
.	TRBJ1-5	TRBV9	.	TGTGCCAGCAGCGCAGATAGCAATCAGCCCCAGCATTTT	CASSADSNQPQHF
TRBD2	TRBJ2-7	TRBV6-1	.	TGTGCCAGCAGTGAGCCGGGGGGGGACACCTACGAGCAGTACTTC	CASSEPGGDTYEQYF
TRBD1	TRBJ2-7	TRBV4-3	.	TGCGCCAGCAGCCAGGATGGGACAGACGTTTACGAGCAGTACTTC	CASSQDGTDVYEQYF
TRBD1	TRBJ2-5	TRBV18	.	TGTGCCAGCTCACCGGACAGGGCAAAGACCCAGTACTTC	CASSPDRAKTQYF
TRBD1	TRBJ2-2	TRBV27	.	TGTGCCAGCAGGGTCCGGGACAGGGATCAGCGGGCGGGGCTGTTTTTT	CASRVRDRDQRAGLFF